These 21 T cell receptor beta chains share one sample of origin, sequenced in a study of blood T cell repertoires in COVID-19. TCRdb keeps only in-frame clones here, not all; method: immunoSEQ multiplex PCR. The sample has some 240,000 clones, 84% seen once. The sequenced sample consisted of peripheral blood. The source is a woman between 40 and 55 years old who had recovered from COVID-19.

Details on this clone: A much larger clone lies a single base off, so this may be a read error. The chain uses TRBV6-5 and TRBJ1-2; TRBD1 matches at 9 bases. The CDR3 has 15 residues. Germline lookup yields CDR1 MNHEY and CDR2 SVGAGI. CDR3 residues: CASSSWTGANYGHTF. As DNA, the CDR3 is TGTGCCAGCAGTTCCTGGACAGGGGCCAACTATGGCCACACCTTC.

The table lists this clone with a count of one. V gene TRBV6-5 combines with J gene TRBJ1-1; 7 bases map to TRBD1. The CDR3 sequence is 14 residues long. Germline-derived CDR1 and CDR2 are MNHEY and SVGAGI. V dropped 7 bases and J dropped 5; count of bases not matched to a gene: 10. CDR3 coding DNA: TGTGCCAGCACAGGAGGGGGCCCGGGAACTGAAGCTTTCTTT. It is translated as CASTGGGPGTEAFF.

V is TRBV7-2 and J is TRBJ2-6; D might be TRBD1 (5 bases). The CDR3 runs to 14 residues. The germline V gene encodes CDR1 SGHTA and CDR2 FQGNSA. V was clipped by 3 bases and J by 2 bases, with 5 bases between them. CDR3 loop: CASSLDTGANVLTF. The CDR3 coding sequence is TGTGCCAGCAGCTTGGACACTGGGGCCAACGTCCTGACTTTC.

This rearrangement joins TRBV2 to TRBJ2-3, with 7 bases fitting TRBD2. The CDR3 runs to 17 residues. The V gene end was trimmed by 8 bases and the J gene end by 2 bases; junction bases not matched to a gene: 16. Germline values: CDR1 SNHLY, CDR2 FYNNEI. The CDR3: CASLKPGTTISTDTQYF. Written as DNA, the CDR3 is TGTGCCAGCTTAAAGCCCGGGACTACAATTTCCACAGATACGCAGTATTTT.

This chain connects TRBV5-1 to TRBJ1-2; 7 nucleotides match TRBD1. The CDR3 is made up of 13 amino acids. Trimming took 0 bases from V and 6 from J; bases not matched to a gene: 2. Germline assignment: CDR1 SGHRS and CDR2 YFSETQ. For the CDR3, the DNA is TGCGCCAGCAGCTTGGGGGGGACAGATGGCTACACCTTC. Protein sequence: CASSLGGTDGYTF. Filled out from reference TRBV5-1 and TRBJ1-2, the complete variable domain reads KAGVTQTPRYLIKTRGQQVTLSCSPISGHRSVSWYQQTPGQGLQFLFEYFSETQRNKGNFPGRFSGRQFSNSRSEMNVSTLELGDSALYLCASSLGGTDGYTFGSGTRLTVV.

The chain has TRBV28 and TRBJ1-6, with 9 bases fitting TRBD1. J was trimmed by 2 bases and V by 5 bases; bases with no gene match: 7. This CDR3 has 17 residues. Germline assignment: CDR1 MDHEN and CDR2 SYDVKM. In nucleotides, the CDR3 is TGTGCCAGCAGTAGAGACAGGGGGTTCACCTATAATTCACCCCTCCACTTT. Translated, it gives CASSRDRGFTYNSPLHF. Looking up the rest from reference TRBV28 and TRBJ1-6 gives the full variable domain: DVKVTQSSRYLVKRTGEKVFLECVQDMDHENMFWYRQDPGLGLRLIYFSYDVKMKEKGDIPEGYSVSREKKERFSLILESASTNQTSMYLCASSRDRGFTYNSPLHFGNGTRLTVT.

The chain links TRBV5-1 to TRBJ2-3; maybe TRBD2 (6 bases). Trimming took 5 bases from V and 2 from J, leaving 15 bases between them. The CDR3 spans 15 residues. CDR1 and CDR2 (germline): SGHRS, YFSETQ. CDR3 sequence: CASRDERVPTDTQYF. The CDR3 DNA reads TGCGCCAGCAGGGACGAGCGGGTTCCCACAGATACGCAGTATTTT.

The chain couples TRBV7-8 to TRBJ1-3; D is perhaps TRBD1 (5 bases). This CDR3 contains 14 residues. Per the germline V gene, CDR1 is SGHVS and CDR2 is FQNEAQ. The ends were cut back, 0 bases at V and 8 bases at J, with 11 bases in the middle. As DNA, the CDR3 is TGTGCCAGCAGCTTAGCGCGCCTAGGGGACACCATATATTTT. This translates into CASSLARLGDTIYF.

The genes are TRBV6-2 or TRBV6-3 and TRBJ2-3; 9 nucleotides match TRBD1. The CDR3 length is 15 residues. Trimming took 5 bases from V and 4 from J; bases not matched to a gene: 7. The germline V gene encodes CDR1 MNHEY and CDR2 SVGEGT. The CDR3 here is CASSLQGARADTQYF. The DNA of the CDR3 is TGTGCCAGCAGTCTACAGGGGGCGAGGGCAGATACGCAGTATTTT.

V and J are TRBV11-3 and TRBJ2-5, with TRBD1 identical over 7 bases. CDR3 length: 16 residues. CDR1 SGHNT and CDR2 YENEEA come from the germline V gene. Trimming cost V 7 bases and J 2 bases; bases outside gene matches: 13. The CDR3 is CASTPSVGQSQETQYF. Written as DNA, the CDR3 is TGTGCCAGCACCCCAAGTGTGGGACAGTCACAAGAGACCCAGTACTTC.

The CDR3 bases are TGTGCCAGTAGTATTGGGACACAGGGGGCAGGTGAGCAGTTCTTC. It encodes CASSIGTQGAGEQFF. J is TRBJ2-1 and V is TRBV19; 9 bases are a match to TRBD1. The CDR3 has 15 amino acids. CDR1 is LNHDA and CDR2 is SQIVND in the germline V gene (reference sequence). Trimming removed 3 bases from V and 9 bases from J; junction bases left unmatched: 9.

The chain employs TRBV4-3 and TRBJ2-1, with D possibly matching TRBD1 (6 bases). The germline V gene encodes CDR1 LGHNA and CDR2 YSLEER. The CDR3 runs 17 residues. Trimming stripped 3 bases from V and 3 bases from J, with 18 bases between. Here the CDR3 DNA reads TGCGCCAGCAGCCATGAATATACCGGGACATACTACAATGAGCAGTTCTTC. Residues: CASSHEYTGTYYNEQFF.

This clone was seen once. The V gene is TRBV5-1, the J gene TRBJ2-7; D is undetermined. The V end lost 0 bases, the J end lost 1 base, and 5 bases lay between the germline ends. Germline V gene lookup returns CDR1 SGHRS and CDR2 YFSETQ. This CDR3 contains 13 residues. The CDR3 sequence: CASSLAQSYEQYF. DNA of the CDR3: TGCGCCAGCAGCTTGGCACAGTCCTACGAGCAGTACTTC.

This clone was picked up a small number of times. The CDR3 here is CASSISGSNYGYTF. The DNA of the CDR3 is TGTGCCAGTAGTATAAGTGGGAGTAACTATGGCTACACCTTC. The rearrangement links TRBV19 to TRBJ1-2, with D unresolved. Trimming cost V 2 bases and J 1 base, with 8 bases left between them. Looked up from germline, CDR1 is LNHDA and CDR2 is SQIVND (reference sequence). CDR3 length equals 14 residues.

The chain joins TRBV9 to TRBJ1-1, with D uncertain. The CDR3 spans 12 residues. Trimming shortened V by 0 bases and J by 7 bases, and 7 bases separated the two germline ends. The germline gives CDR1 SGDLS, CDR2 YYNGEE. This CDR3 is CASSVAPGEAFF. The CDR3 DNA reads TGTGCCAGCAGCGTAGCTCCCGGTGAAGCTTTCTTT. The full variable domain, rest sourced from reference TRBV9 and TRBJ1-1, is DSGVTQTPKHLITATGQRVTLRCSPRSGDLSVYWYQQSLDQGLQFLIQYYNGEERAKGNILERFSAQQFPDLHSELNLSSLELGDSALYFCASSVAPGEAFFGQGTRLTVV.

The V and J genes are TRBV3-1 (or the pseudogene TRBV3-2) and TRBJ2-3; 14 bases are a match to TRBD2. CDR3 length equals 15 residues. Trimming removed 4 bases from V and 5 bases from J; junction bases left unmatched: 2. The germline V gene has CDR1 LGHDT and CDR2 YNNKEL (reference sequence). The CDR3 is CASSPGLAGVDTQYF. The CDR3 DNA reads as TGTGCCAGCAGCCCGGGACTAGCGGGGGTAGATACGCAGTATTTT.

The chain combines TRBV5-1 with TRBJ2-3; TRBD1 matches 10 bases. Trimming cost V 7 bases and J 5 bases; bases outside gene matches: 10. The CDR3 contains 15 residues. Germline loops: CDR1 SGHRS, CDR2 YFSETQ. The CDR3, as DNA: TGCGCCAGCGGATCCGGGACAGGGGATGGAGATACGCAGTATTTT. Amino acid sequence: CASGSGTGDGDTQYF.

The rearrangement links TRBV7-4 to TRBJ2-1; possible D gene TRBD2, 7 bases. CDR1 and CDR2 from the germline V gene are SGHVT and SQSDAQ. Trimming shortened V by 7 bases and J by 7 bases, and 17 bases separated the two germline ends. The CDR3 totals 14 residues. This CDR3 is CASKTGTTRNEQFF. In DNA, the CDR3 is TGTGCCAGCAAAACAGGGACTACTCGGAATGAGCAGTTCTTC.

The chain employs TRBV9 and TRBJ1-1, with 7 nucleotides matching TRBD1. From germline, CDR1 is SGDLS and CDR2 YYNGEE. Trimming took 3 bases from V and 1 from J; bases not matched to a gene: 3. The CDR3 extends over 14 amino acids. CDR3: CASSGRQGNTEAFF. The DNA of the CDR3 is TGTGCCAGCAGCGGACGACAGGGGAACACTGAAGCTTTCTTT.

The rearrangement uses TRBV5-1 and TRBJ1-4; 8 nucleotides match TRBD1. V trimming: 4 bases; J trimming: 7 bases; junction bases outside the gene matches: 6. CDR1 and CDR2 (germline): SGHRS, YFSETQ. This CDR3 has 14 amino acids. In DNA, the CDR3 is TGCGCCAGCAGCCCGACAGGGGAGCTTGAAAAACTGTTTTTT. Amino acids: CASSPTGELEKLFF.

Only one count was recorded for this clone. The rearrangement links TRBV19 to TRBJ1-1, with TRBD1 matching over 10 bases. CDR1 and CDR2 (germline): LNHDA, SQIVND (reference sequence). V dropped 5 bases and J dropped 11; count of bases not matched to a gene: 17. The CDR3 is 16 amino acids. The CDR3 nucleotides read TGTGCCAGTAGTTTAGTAACCGGGACAGGGGCCCGTGGGGCTTTCTTT. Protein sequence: CASSLVTGTGARGAFF.